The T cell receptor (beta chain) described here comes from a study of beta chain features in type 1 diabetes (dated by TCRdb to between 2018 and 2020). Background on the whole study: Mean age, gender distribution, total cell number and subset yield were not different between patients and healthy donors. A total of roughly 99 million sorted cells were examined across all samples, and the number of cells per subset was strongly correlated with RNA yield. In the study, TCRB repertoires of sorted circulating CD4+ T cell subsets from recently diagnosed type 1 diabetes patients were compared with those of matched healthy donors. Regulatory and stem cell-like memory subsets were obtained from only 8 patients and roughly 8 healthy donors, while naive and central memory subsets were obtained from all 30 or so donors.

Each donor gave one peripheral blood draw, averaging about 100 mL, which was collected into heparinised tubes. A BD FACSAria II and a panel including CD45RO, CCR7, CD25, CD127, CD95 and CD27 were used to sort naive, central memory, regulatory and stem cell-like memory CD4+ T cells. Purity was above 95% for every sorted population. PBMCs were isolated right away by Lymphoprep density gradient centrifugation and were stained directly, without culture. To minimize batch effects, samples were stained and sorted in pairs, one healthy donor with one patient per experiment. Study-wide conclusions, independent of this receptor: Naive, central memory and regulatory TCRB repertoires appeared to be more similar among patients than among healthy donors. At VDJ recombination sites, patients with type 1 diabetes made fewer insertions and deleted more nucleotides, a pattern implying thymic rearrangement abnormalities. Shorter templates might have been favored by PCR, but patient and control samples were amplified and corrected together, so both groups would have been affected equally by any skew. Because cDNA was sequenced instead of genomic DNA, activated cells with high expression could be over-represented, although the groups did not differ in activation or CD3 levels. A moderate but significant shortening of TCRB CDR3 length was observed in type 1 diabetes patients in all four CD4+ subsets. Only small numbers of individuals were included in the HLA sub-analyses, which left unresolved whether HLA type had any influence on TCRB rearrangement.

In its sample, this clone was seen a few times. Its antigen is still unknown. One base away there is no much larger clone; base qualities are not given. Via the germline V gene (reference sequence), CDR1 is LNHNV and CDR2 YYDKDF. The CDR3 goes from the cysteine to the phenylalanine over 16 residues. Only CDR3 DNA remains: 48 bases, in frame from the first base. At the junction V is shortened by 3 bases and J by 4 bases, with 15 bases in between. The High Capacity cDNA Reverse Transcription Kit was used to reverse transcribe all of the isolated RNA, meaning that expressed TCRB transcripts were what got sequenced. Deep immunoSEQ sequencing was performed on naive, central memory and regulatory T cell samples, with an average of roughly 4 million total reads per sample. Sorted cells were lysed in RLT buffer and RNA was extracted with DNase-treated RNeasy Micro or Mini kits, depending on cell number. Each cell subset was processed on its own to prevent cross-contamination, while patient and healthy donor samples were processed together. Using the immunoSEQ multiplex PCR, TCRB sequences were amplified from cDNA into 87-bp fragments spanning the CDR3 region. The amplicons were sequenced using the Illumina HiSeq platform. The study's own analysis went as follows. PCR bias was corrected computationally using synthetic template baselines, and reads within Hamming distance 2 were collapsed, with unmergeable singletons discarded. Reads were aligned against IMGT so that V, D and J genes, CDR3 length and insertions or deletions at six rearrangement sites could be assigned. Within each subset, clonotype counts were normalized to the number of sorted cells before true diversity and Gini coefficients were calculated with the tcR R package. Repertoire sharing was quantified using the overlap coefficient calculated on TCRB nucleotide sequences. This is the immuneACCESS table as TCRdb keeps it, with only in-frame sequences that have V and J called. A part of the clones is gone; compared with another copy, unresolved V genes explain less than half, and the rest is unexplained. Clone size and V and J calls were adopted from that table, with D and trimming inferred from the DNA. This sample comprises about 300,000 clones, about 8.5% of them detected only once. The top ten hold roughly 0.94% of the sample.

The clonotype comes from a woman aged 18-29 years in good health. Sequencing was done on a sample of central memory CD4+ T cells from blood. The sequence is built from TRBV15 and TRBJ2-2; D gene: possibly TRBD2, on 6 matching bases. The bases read TGTGCCACCAGCAGGGGCGGGATCAATCCCACCGGGGAGCTGTTTTTT. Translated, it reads CATSRGGINPTGELFF.